Listed here are 22 T cell receptor beta chains from one sample, sequenced in a study of blood T cell repertoires in COVID-19. Measured with immunoSEQ multiplex PCR; TCRdb has only the in-frame clones, and not every one. This sample yields about 250,000 clones, of which around 86% are seen a single time; around 1.8% belongs to the top ten. Sequencing used PBMCs or T cells enriched from blood (not recorded which). These TCRs come from a man aged 40-49 years who had recovered from COVID-19.

The chain joins TRBV3-1 (or the pseudogene TRBV3-2) to TRBJ1-3, with TRBD1 matching 7 bases. Looked up from germline, CDR1 is LGHDT and CDR2 is YNNKEL (reference sequence). The CDR3 is 14 amino acids. J gave up 0 bases and V 8 bases, and 4 bases lay outside the gene matches. The CDR3 reads CASGGTDSGNTIYF. The CDR3 region has the DNA TGTGCCAGCGGCGGGACAGACTCTGGAAACACCATATATTTT.

This clone has a handful of counts. The gene calls are TRBV7-9 and TRBJ1-4; 7 bases agree with TRBD1. Germline assignment: CDR1 SEHNR and CDR2 FQNEAQ (reference sequence). The CDR3 has 14 amino acids. Trimming cost V 5 bases and J 5 bases; bases outside gene matches: 5. CDR3 in amino acids: CASSRTGGNEKLFF. CDR3 in DNA: TGTGCCAGCAGCCGGACAGGCGGGAATGAAAAACTGTTTTTT. Together with reference TRBV7-9 and TRBJ1-4, the CDR3 gives the full variable domain: DTGVSQNPRHKITKRGQNVTFRCDPISEHNRLYWYRQTLGQGPEFLTYFQNEAQLEKSRLLSDRFSAERPKGSFSTLEIQRTEQGDSAMYLCASSRTGGNEKLFFGSGTQLSVL.

J is TRBJ2-4 and V is TRBV6-5; a weak D match, TRBD2 (6 bases). Germline V lookup: CDR1 MNHEY, CDR2 SVGAGI. The CDR3 runs 14 residues. Trimming removed 6 bases at V and 8 bases at J, with 17 bases between. The CDR3: CASSTDGGMDIQYF. The CDR3 nucleotides are TGTGCCAGCAGCACGGACGGGGGTATGGACATTCAGTACTTC.

The chain uses TRBV7-2 and TRBJ2-2, with unresolved D. Trimming stripped 0 bases from V and 1 base from J, with 6 bases between. Germline V gene lookup returns CDR1 SGHTA and CDR2 FQGNSA. This CDR3 is built from 15 residues. In DNA form, the CDR3 reads TGTGCCAGCAGCTTAGCCCCGGTGAACACCGGGGAGCTGTTTTTT. This codes for CASSLAPVNTGELFF.

The J gene is TRBJ1-5, the V gene TRBV5-6, with 11 bases matching TRBD1. The CDR3 is 18 amino acids. Germline V gene data show CDR1 as SGHDT and CDR2 as YYEEEE. J lost 0 bases, V lost 1 base, and 6 bases had no gene match. CDR3 protein: CASSLHGQGASSNQPQHF. The DNA for the CDR3 is TGTGCCAGCAGCTTGCATGGACAGGGGGCTTCTAGCAATCAGCCCCAGCATTTT. The complete variable domain, with remaining parts taken from reference TRBV5-6 and TRBJ1-5, reads DAGVTQSPTHLIKTRGQQVTLRCSPKSGHDTVSWYQQALGQGPQFIFQYYEEEERQRGNFPDRFSGHQFPNYSSELNVNALLLGDSALYLCASSLHGQGASSNQPQHFGDGTRLSIL.

The V call is TRBV10-3, the J call TRBJ2-1; 8 bases agree with TRBD2. V lost 4 bases and J lost 0; bases outside the gene matches: 8. From germline, CDR1 is ENHRY and CDR2 SYGVKD. The CDR3 totals 17 residues. The CDR3 DNA reads TGTGCCATCAGTGTGCCGACTAGCGACAGCTCCTACAATGAGCAGTTCTTC. This codes for CAISVPTSDSSYNEQFF.

CDR3 in amino acids: CASSLMLAGGLTTSQYF. CDR3 sequence (DNA): TGTGCCAGCAGCTTGATGCTAGCGGGAGGGTTGACTACGAGTCAGTACTTC. The J gene is TRBJ2-7, the V gene TRBV5-6; 12 bases map to TRBD2. CDR3 length: 17 amino acids. Germline values: CDR1 SGHDT, CDR2 YYEEEE. Trimming cost V 1 base and J 10 bases; bases outside gene matches: 15.

J is TRBJ2-1 and V is TRBV3-1 (or the pseudogene TRBV3-2), with D hard to call. Germline-derived CDR1 and CDR2 are LGHDT and YNNKEL (reference sequence). This CDR3 is 15 amino acids long. Deletions cut 6 bases from V and 0 bases from J, with 12 bases between. This chain's CDR3 is CASRDSSNSYNEQFF. CDR3 nucleotides: TGTGCCAGCAGGGATAGCTCTAACTCCTACAATGAGCAGTTCTTC.

A single count supports this clone. In the same sample, other DNA sequences code for this CDR3. The chain uses TRBV18 and TRBJ2-5; 8 bases are a match to TRBD2. Germline CDR1 reads KGHSH; CDR2 reads LQKENI. This CDR3 contains 14 residues. The V segment lost 3 bases and the J segment 5 bases; nucleotides outside the gene matches: 5. CDR3 residues: CASSPSSGQETQYF. The CDR3 coding sequence is TGTGCCAGCTCACCTTCTAGCGGGCAGGAGACCCAGTACTTC.

This chain's CDR3 is CASSPGLAGGTDTQYF. The CDR3 nucleotides are TGTGCCAGCAGCCCAGGACTAGCGGGGGGCACAGATACGCAGTATTTT. The gene calls are TRBV5-5 and TRBJ2-3; 13 nucleotides line up with TRBD2. CDR1 is SGHKS and CDR2 is YYEKEE in the germline V gene (reference sequence). This CDR3 is 16 amino acids long. The trim removed 4 bases at V and 1 base at J, leaving 3 bases unmatched.

This clone was found once. The gene calls are TRBV9 and TRBJ2-1; TRBD2 aligns across 7 bases. The germline V gene has CDR1 SGDLS and CDR2 YYNGEE. The CDR3 has 12 residues. The trim removed 8 bases at V and 3 bases at J, leaving 2 bases unmatched. CDR3 DNA: TGTGCCAGTGCTAGCGGCTACAATGAGCAGTTCTTC. It codes for CASASGYNEQFF. Based on the CDR3 plus reference TRBV9 and TRBJ2-1, the full variable domain is DSGVTQTPKHLITATGQRVTLRCSPRSGDLSVYWYQQSLDQGLQFLIQYYNGEERAKGNILERFSAQQFPDLHSELNLSSLELGDSALYFCASASGYNEQFFGPGTRLTVL.

This chain links TRBV14 with TRBJ2-7, with a possible D match to TRBD1 (5 bases). With 4 bases removed from V and 6 bases from J, the gap between germline ends came to 22 bases. The germline gives CDR1 SGHDN, CDR2 FVKESK. This CDR3 is 16 amino acids long. Here the CDR3 DNA reads TGTGCCAGCAGCCCCGGATTGGGTTTCAGGGTAGGCGAGCAGTACTTC. Its protein product is CASSPGLGFRVGEQYF. Together with reference TRBV14 and TRBJ2-7, the CDR3 gives the full variable domain: EAGVTQFPSHSVIEKGQTVTLRCDPISGHDNLYWYRRVMGKEIKFLLHFVKESKQDESGMPNNRFLAERTGGTYSTLKVQPAELEDSGVYFCASSPGLGFRVGEQYFGPGTRLTVT.

The V and J genes are TRBV27 and TRBJ1-2; TRBD1 is a possible D gene (5 bases). CDR1 and CDR2 from the germline V gene are MNHEY and SMNVEV (reference sequence). This CDR3 spans 12 amino acids. V lost 3 bases and J 6 bases, leaving 8 bases between the germline ends. CDR3 coding DNA: TGTGCCAGCAGTTTGGCGGGGCATGGCTACACCTTC. As protein: CASSLAGHGYTF.

V and J are TRBV2 and TRBJ2-7, with 10 bases fitting TRBD1. J was trimmed by 0 bases and V by 5 bases; bases with no gene match: 13. The CDR3 is 18 residues long. Germline V lookup: CDR1 SNHLY, CDR2 FYNNEI. CDR3 in amino acids: CASSHRDRGPTLSYEQYF. The CDR3 DNA sequence: TGTGCCAGCAGTCACCGGGACAGGGGTCCTACCCTCTCCTACGAGCAGTACTTC.

The DNA for the CDR3 is TGTGCCAGCAGCAAAGGTCAGGACAGGGGCAATCAGCCCCAGCATTTT. It translates to CASSKGQDRGNQPQHF. The chain combines TRBV21-1 with TRBJ1-5; the DNA was not used to check the table's D call, TRBD1. TRBV21-1 is termed a pseudogene. The CDR3 length is 16 residues.

The chain has TRBV28 and TRBJ1-2, with D uncertain. The CDR3 runs to 13 residues. The germline V gene has CDR1 MDHEN and CDR2 SYDVKM. V gave up 8 bases and J gave up 2 bases, with 12 bases separating them. DNA for the CDR3: TGTGCCAGCCACATGGAGGACAACTATGGCTACACCTTC. Translation gives CASHMEDNYGYTF.

This clone was found a few times. The chain has TRBV13 and TRBJ2-1; 9 nucleotides match TRBD2. CDR1 is PRHDT, CDR2 FYEKMQ, per germline (reference sequence). The length of the CDR3 is 18 residues. The V segment lost 1 base and the J segment 0 bases; nucleotides outside the gene matches: 7. The CDR3 DNA follows: TGTGCCAGCAGCTTAGTAGCGGGAGAAGTTTCCTCCTACAATGAGCAGTTCTTC. It codes for CASSLVAGEVSSYNEQFF.

CDR3 nucleotides: TGTGCCAGTAGTTTACAGGGATCACCCCTCCACTTT. Translating gives CASSLQGSPLHF. The genes are TRBV19 and TRBJ1-6, with a weak D call TRBD1 (6 bases). Trimming cost V 5 bases and J 10 bases, with 9 bases left between them. This CDR3 region has 12 residues. Germline assignment: CDR1 LNHDA and CDR2 SQIVND (reference sequence).

This chain joins TRBV2 and TRBJ2-3; TRBD2 matches at 7 bases. J gave up 5 bases and V 9 bases, and 8 bases lay outside the gene matches. CDR1 and CDR2 (germline): SNHLY, FYNNEI. CDR3 length equals 13 residues. The CDR3 region has the DNA TGTGCCAGGAGCGGGACCTATGAAGATACGCAGTATTTT. This codes for CARSGTYEDTQYF.

The CDR3 is CASRGTTILAGGYNEQFF. The CDR3 bases are TGTGCCAGCAGGGGCACGACGATACTAGCGGGGGGCTACAATGAGCAGTTCTTC. This sequence joins TRBV21-1 and TRBJ2-1; TRBD2 is taken as the D call from the table, unchecked against the DNA. TRBV21-1 has pseudogene status. The CDR3 spans 18 residues.

The chain recombines TRBV11-2 with TRBJ2-2, with 7 bases fitting TRBD2. With 5 bases clipped from V and 1 base from J, the junction kept 4 bases outside the gene matches. This CDR3 contains 15 residues. Per germline, CDR1 SGHAT and CDR2 FQNNGV. The CDR3 nucleotides read TGTGCCAGCAGCCAAGGCGGGGGGAACACCGGGGAGCTGTTTTTT. Amino acids: CASSQGGGNTGELFF.

The J gene is TRBJ2-3, the V gene TRBV30, with a weak D call TRBD1 (6 bases). CDR3 length: 14 residues. Germline V gene data show CDR1 as GTSNPN and CDR2 as SVGIG (reference sequence). This CDR3 reads CAVSGARAADTQYF. In DNA, the CDR3 is TGTGCTGTGTCAGGGGCAAGGGCAGCAGATACGCAGTATTTT.